What follows are 24 T cell receptor beta chains derived from one specimen sequenced in a study of blood T cell repertoires in COVID-19. The data were produced by immunoSEQ multiplex PCR, yet TCRdb's version contains in-frame clones alone and is incomplete. The sample includes about 270,000 clones, 85% to 90% of them seen just once. The sequenced material came from PBMCs or T cells enriched from blood (not recorded which). The source of these receptors is a woman in her thirties with acute COVID-19.

The count of this clone is one. CDR3 loop: CATSRDLGNQPQHF. The CDR3 DNA reads as TGTGCCACCAGCAGAGATCTTGGCAATCAGCCCCAGCATTTT. V and J are TRBV15 and TRBJ1-5; no clear D gene. The V gene lost 0 bases and the J gene lost 2 bases, with 5 bases spanning the gap. The CDR3 is made up of 14 amino acids. Per the germline V gene, CDR1 is LNHNV and CDR2 is YYDKDF (reference sequence).

V is TRBV4-1 and J is TRBJ2-6; TRBD2 matches at 7 bases. CDR3 size: 19 residues. Germline V lookup: CDR1 MGHRA, CDR2 YSYEKL. The V gene end was trimmed by 0 bases and the J gene end by 2 bases; junction bases not matched to a gene: 10. CDR3 region: CASSQEPGLVSTGANVLTF. CDR3 sequence (DNA): TGCGCCAGCAGCCAAGAACCTGGACTAGTGTCGACTGGGGCCAACGTCCTGACTTTC.

This clone turned up a few times. The V gene is TRBV14, the J gene TRBJ1-2, with 9 bases aligning to TRBD1. The ends lost 3 bases at V and 3 bases at J; junction bases unmatched: 5. Germline V gives CDR1 SGHDN, CDR2 FVKESK. CDR3 length: 15 residues. In DNA form, the CDR3 reads TGTGCCAGCAGCCACAGTACAGGGGGCTACTATGGCTACACCTTC. Its translation is CASSHSTGGYYGYTF.

The table lists this clone with a few counts. The chain carries TRBV20-1 and TRBJ1-1; perhaps TRBD1 as D (5 bases). This CDR3 spans 13 amino acids. V was trimmed by 3 bases and J by 3 bases, leaving 11 bases between them. Germline V gene sequence: CDR1 DFQATT, CDR2 SNEGSKA (reference sequence). The chain's CDR3 is CSASGARDTEAFF. The CDR3 region has the DNA TGCAGTGCTAGTGGGGCGAGGGACACTGAAGCTTTCTTT.

The chain couples TRBV30 to TRBJ2-7; 8 bases agree with TRBD1. CDR3 length: 14 amino acids. After removal of 3 bases from V and 3 bases from J, the junction contained 7 bases not matched to a gene. Germline CDR1 GTSNPN, CDR2 SVGIG (reference sequence). CDR3 in DNA: TGTGCCTGGAGGAAGAAAGGACAGGGCTACGAGCAGTACTTC. Amino acid sequence: CAWRKKGQGYEQYF.

J is TRBJ1-2 and V is TRBV7-9; the match to TRBD1 covers 8 bases. V shed 4 bases, J shed 4 bases, and the junction held 11 bases outside the gene matches. The CDR3 totals 16 residues. The V gene's germline CDR1 is SEHNR and CDR2 FQNEAQ (reference sequence). The DNA for the CDR3 is TGTGCCAGCAGCTCCGCAAGGACAGGGTTCCGCTATGGCTACACCTTC. Translation: CASSSARTGFRYGYTF.

The chain has TRBV30 and TRBJ2-5; unclear D gene. Germline values: CDR1 GTSNPN, CDR2 SVGIG (reference sequence). With 1 base removed from V and 1 base from J, the gap between germline ends came to 7 bases. The CDR3 has 13 residues. CDR3 sequence: CAWSAGFQETQYF. CDR3 nucleotide sequence: TGTGCCTGGAGTGCAGGCTTCCAAGAGACCCAGTACTTC.

The V gene is TRBV11-2, the J gene TRBJ2-1; D is perhaps TRBD1 (5 bases). Germline CDR1 reads SGHAT; CDR2 reads FQNNGV. The V end was cut by 0 bases, the J end by 7 bases, with 10 bases between. This CDR3 is 14 amino acids long. The CDR3 protein is CASSLEARENEQFF. The CDR3 DNA reads TGTGCCAGCAGCTTAGAGGCCAGGGAAAATGAGCAGTTCTTC.

This rearrangement joins TRBV7-2 to TRBJ2-7; D not certain. Germline values: CDR1 SGHTA, CDR2 FQGNSA. This CDR3 has 12 residues. With 9 bases removed from V and 3 bases from J, the gap between germline ends came to 12 bases. The CDR3: CASVSNNYEQYF. CDR3 DNA: TGTGCCAGTGTATCGAACAACTACGAGCAGTACTTC. The full variable domain, in which reference TRBV7-2 and TRBJ2-7 provide the parts outside the CDR3, is GAGVSQSPSNKVTEKGKDVELRCDPISGHTALYWYRQSLGQGLEFLIYFQGNSAPDKSGLPSDRFSAERTGGSVSTLTIQRTQQEDSAVYLCASVSNNYEQYFGPGTRLTVT.

This chain joins TRBV19 and TRBJ2-7; maybe TRBD1 (5 bases). Deletions cut 6 bases from V and 2 bases from J, with 17 bases between. The CDR3 sequence is 15 residues long. Germline values: CDR1 LNHDA, CDR2 SQIVND (reference sequence). CDR3 nucleotide sequence: TGTGCCAGTAGAAATACGGACACATTGCCCTACGAGCAGTACTTC. Protein: CASRNTDTLPYEQYF.

The CDR3 loop reads CASSLGSGGGNEQFF. The CDR3 DNA reads as TGTGCCAGCAGCCTAGGTTCCGGGGGGGGCAATGAGCAGTTCTTC. This chain links TRBV7-6 with TRBJ2-1, with 8 bases identical to TRBD2. This CDR3 contains 15 residues. Germline V gene lookup returns CDR1 SGHVS and CDR2 FNYEAQ. J lost 6 bases, V lost 5 bases, and 9 bases had no gene match.

The table lists this clone with a few counts. The J gene is TRBJ2-5, the V gene TRBV9; TRBD2 agrees at 9 bases. J was trimmed by 7 bases and V by 3 bases; bases with no gene match: 4. CDR1 is SGDLS and CDR2 is YYNGEE in the germline V gene. The CDR3 runs to 13 residues. The CDR3 DNA reads as TGTGCCAGCAGCGACCGAGCGGGGGGGACCCAGTACTTC. Translated, it gives CASSDRAGGTQYF.

The chain links TRBV19 to TRBJ2-7, with 9 bases lining up with TRBD2. Germline V gene data show CDR1 as LNHDA and CDR2 as SQIVND (reference sequence). Trimming cost V 3 bases and J 0 bases; bases outside gene matches: 3. This CDR3 is 15 amino acids long. This CDR3 is CASSMTSGSSYEQYF. The DNA for the CDR3 is TGTGCCAGTAGTATGACTAGCGGTAGCTCCTACGAGCAGTACTTC.

Here the CDR3 DNA reads TGTGCCAGTAAAGGACAGGGGTTCTACGAGCAGTACTTC. As protein: CASKGQGFYEQYF. V and J are TRBV19 and TRBJ2-7; TRBD1 matches at 9 bases. Trimming took 7 bases from V and 3 from J; bases not matched to a gene: 4. The CDR3 is 13 residues long. CDR1 is LNHDA and CDR2 is SQIVND in the germline V gene (reference sequence).

The V gene is TRBV5-5, the J gene TRBJ2-1; 7 bases agree with TRBD1. CDR1 SGHKS and CDR2 YYEKEE come from the germline V gene (reference sequence). V shed 4 bases, J shed 4 bases, and the junction held 2 bases outside the gene matches. CDR3 size: 13 residues. CDR3 protein: CASSPRGYNEQFF. The CDR3 DNA follows: TGTGCCAGCAGCCCCAGGGGGTACAATGAGCAGTTCTTC. Looking up the rest from reference TRBV5-5 and TRBJ2-1 gives the full variable domain: DAGVTQSPTHLIKTRGQQVTLRCSPISGHKSVSWYQQVLGQGPQFIFQYYEKEERGRGNFPDRFSARQFPNYSSELNVNALLLGDSALYLCASSPRGYNEQFFGPGTRLTVL.

The V call is TRBV7-3, the J call TRBJ2-1; the match to TRBD2 covers 9 bases. Unmatched junction bases numbered 2, after V lost 0 bases and J lost 5 bases. The length of the CDR3 is 15 residues. Germline CDR1 reads SGHTA; CDR2 reads FQGTGA. The CDR3 sequence is CASSLTSGGHNEQFF. The CDR3 DNA is TGTGCCAGCAGCTTAACTAGCGGGGGACACAATGAGCAGTTCTTC.

The chain couples TRBV3-1 (or the pseudogene TRBV3-2) to TRBJ2-6; D gene ambiguous. CDR1 is LGHDT and CDR2 is YNNKEL in the germline V gene (reference sequence). Trimming pared 0 bases from V and 1 base from J, leaving 10 bases between. The CDR3 is 17 residues long. CDR3: CASSQDLRLSGANVLTF. DNA of the CDR3: TGTGCCAGCAGCCAAGATTTGAGGTTATCTGGGGCCAACGTCCTGACTTTC.

The chain carries TRBV11-2 and TRBJ1-6; the match to TRBD1 covers 10 bases. CDR1 is SGHAT and CDR2 is FQNNGV in the germline V gene. The CDR3 has 15 residues. V lost 5 bases to trimming and J lost 9 bases; unmatched junction nucleotides: 7. CDR3 protein: CASSPATGGVSPLHF. The CDR3 DNA reads as TGTGCCAGCAGCCCCGCGACAGGGGGCGTTTCACCCCTCCACTTT.

The genes are TRBV28 and TRBJ2-3, with D tentatively TRBD2 (5 bases). This CDR3 is built from 18 residues. Trimming shortened V by 6 bases and J by 1 base, and 23 bases separated the two germline ends. Germline CDR1 MDHEN, CDR2 SYDVKM. CDR3: CASSLGKLRGPGTDTQYF. The CDR3 DNA follows: TGTGCCAGCAGCCTAGGTAAACTACGAGGGCCGGGCACAGATACGCAGTATTTT.

This rearrangement joins TRBV10-1 to TRBJ2-1, with TRBD2 matching over 7 bases. CDR1 and CDR2 from the germline V gene are WNHNN and SYGVQD (reference sequence). V was pared by 0 bases and J by 8 bases, with 10 bases of the junction left unmatched. The CDR3 is made up of 16 amino acids. CDR3 in amino acids: CASSESGNSGRDEQFF. The CDR3 bases are TGCGCCAGCAGTGAGTCGGGAAATAGCGGGCGGGATGAGCAGTTCTTC.

The V call is TRBV18, the J call TRBJ2-2; D gene unclear. The ends were cut back, 1 base at V and 2 bases at J, with 11 bases in the middle. The germline V gene encodes CDR1 KGHSH and CDR2 LQKENI. The CDR3 loop spans 16 amino acids. The CDR3 DNA reads as TGTGCCAGCTCACCACTAGACATAAAAAACACCGGGGAGCTGTTTTTT. This sequence encodes CASSPLDIKNTGELFF. The entire variable domain, with the rest obtained from reference TRBV18 and TRBJ2-2, is as follows: NAGVMQNPRHLVRRRGQEARLRCSPMKGHSHVYWYRQLPEEGLKFMVYLQKENIIDESGMPKERFSAEFPKEGPSILRIQQVVRGDSAAYFCASSPLDIKNTGELFFGEGSRLTVL.

J is TRBJ2-1 and V is TRBV12-3 or TRBV12-4; D gene unclear. The CDR3 consists of 12 residues. Trimming pared 6 bases from V and 9 bases from J, leaving 12 bases between. The CDR3 nucleotides are TGTGCCAGCAGCCCATCCGGGTTTGAGCAGTTCTTC. Encoded protein: CASSPSGFEQFF.

V usage is TRBV7-3 and J usage is TRBJ2-7; a possible D gene is TRBD1 (6 bases). Germline V gene lookup returns CDR1 SGHTA and CDR2 FQGTGA. V gave up 1 base and J gave up 4 bases, with 8 bases separating them. The CDR3 contains 13 residues. As DNA, the CDR3 is TGTGCCAGCAGCTTAAAACAGGGATACGAGCAGTACTTC. It translates to CASSLKQGYEQYF.

The chain links TRBV11-2 to TRBJ1-2; 7 nucleotides match TRBD1. CDR1 and CDR2 (germline): SGHAT, FQNNGV. V gave up 3 bases and J gave up 2 bases; unmatched junction bases: 6. The CDR3 length is 15 residues. The CDR3 sequence is CASSLAPDRNYGYTF. The CDR3 nucleotides read TGTGCCAGCAGCTTGGCCCCGGACAGGAACTATGGCTACACCTTC.